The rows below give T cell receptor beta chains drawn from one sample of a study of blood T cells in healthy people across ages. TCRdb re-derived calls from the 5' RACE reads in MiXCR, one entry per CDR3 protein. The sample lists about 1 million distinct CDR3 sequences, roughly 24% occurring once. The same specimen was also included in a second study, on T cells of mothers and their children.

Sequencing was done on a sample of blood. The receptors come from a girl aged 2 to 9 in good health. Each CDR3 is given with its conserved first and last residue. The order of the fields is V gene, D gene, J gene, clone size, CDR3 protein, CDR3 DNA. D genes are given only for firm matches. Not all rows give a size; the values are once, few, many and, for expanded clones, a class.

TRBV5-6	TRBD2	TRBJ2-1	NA	CASSLAASGLWNEQFF	TGTGCCAGCAGCTTGGCTGCTAGCGGGTTGTGGAATGAGCAGTTCTTC
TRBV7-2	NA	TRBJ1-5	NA	CASSWTLNQPQHF	TGTGCCAGCAGCTGGACCCTAAATCAGCCCCAGCATTTT
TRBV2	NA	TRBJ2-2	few	CASSGDRPHTGELFF	TGTGCCAGCAGTGGGGACCGGCCTCACACCGGGGAGCTGTTTTTT
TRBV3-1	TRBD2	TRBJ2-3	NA	CASSPGLARATDTQYF	TGTGCCAGCAGCCCGGGACTAGCAAGGGCTACGGATACGCAGTATTTT
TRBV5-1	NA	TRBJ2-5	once	CASSPGLNGQETQCF	TGCGCCAGCAGCCCGGGATTGAACGGACAAGAGACCCAGTGCTTC
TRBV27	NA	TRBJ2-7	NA	CASSSPGTYGHEQYF	TGTGCCAGCAGTTCTCCCGGGACATACGGCCACGAGCAGTACTTC
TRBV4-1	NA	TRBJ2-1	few	CASSRGASYNEQFF	TGCGCCAGCAGCCGTGGGGCCTCCTACAATGAGCAGTTCTTC
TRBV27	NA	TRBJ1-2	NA	CASSHLDSPYGYTF	TGTGCCAGCAGTCACTTAGACAGTCCCTATGGCTACACCTTC
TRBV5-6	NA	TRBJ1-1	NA	CASMGSYTEAFF	TGTGCCAGCATGGGCAGCTACACTGAAGCTTTCTTT
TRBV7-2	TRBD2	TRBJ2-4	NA	CASSSLAGGNIQYF	TGTGCCAGCAGCTCCCTAGCGGGAGGGAACATTCAGTACTTC
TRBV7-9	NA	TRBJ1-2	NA	CASSLQGMDGYTF	TGTGCCAGCAGTTTACAAGGCATGGATGGCTACACCTTC
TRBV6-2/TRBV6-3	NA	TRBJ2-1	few	CASSTIDYRVDEQFF	TGTGCCAGCAGTACGATAGACTACAGGGTCGATGAGCAGTTCTTC
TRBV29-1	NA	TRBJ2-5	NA	CSVESFNVQETQYF	TGCAGCGTTGAATCGTTTAACGTGCAAGAGACCCAGTACTTC
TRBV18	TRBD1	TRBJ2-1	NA	CASSPGQGTEQFF	TGTGCCAGCTCACCGGGACAGGGAACGGAGCAGTTCTTC
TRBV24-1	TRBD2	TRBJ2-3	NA	CATTSGRSDTQYF	TGTGCCACCACGAGCGGGAGGTCAGATACGCAGTATTTT
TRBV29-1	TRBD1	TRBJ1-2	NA	CSARGEGAVSVDGYTF	TGCAGCGCCAGGGGGGAGGGGGCGGTGAGCGTCGATGGCTACACCTTC
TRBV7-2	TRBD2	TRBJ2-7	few	CACSFSLAGVEQYF	TGTGCCTGCAGCTTTTCTTTAGCGGGAGTCGAGCAGTACTTC
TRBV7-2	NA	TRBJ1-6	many	CASSLRQDNSPLHF	TGTGCCAGCAGCTTAAGACAGGATAATTCACCCCTCCACTTT
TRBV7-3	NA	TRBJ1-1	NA	CASSLSPRQLNTEAFF	TGTGCCAGCAGCTTAAGCCCTCGTCAATTGAACACTGAAGCTTTCTTT
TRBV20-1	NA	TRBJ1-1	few	CSARAPTNTEAFF	TGCAGTGCTAGGGCCCCGACGAACACTGAAGCTTTCTTT
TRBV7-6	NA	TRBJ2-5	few	CASSLTSAMGQETQYF	TGTGCCAGCAGCTTAACGTCCGCGATGGGCCAAGAGACCCAGTACTTC
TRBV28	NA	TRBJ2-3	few	CASSSRLPPTDTQYF	TGTGCCAGCAGCAGTCGACTGCCGCCCACAGATACGCAGTATTTT
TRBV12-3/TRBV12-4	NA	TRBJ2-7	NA	CASSLLSSRGSYEQYF	TGTGCCAGCAGTTTGCTAAGTTCGCGGGGTAGCTACGAGCAGTACTTC
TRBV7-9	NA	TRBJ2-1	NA	CASSYGTVLDDQFF	TGTGCCAGCAGTTACGGGACTGTCTTGGATGACCAGTTCTTC
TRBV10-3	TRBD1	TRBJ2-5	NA	CAISPADRGPEAQYF	TGTGCCATCAGCCCCGCCGACAGGGGCCCAGAGGCCCAGTACTTC
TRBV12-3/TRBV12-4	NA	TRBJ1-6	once	CASSFSRGPNSPLHF	TGTGCCAGCAGTTTTTCGAGGGGTCCTAATTCACCCCTCCACTTT
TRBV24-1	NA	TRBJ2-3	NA	CATSDFSTDTQYF	TGTGCCACCAGTGATTTCTCGACAGATACGCAGTATTTT
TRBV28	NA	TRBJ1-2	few	CASSVLVNYGYTF	TGTGCCAGCAGTGTTCTCGTTAACTATGGCTACACCTTC
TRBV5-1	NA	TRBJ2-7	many	CASSSDSLYEQYF	TGCGCCAGCAGTTCGGACAGTCTCTACGAGCAGTACTTC
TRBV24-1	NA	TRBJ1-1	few	CATRGRYENTEAFF	TGTGCCACCAGGGGCAGGTACGAGAACACTGAAGCTTTCTTT
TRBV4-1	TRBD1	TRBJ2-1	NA	CASSQDLGTGPYNEQFF	TGCGCCAGCAGCCAAGATCTGGGGACAGGGCCCTACAATGAGCAGTTCTTC
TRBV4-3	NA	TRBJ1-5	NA	CASSQARGASQPQHF	TGCGCCAGCAGCCAAGCTCGGGGGGCTAGTCAGCCCCAGCATTTT
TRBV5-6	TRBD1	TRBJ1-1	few	CASSLPRAGGDGAFF	TGTGCCAGCAGCTTGCCCAGGGCAGGGGGCGATGGAGCTTTCTTT
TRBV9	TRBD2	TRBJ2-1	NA	CASSNSGGAPFF	TGTGCCAGCTCAAATAGCGGGGGGGCCCCGTTCTTC
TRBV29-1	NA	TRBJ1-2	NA	CSVENEGGYTF	TGCAGCGTTGAAAACGAAGGTGGCTACACCTTC
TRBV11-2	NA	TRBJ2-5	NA	CASSAQRLHSQETQYF	TGTGCCAGCAGCGCGCAGAGGTTACACTCACAAGAGACCCAGTACTTC
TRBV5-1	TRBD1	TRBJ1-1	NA	CASSSLTGMGNTEAFF	TGCGCCAGCAGCTCGTTGACAGGGATGGGGAACACTGAAGCTTTCTTT